This passage covers 23 T cell receptor beta chains from one sample sequenced in a study of Graves' ophthalmopathy and Graves' hyperthyroidism. Researchers took RNA transcripts and amplified TCR beta CDR3 regions from them. Second-round multiplex PCR came after a first-round RT-PCR that employed HTBI primers. One entry per CDR3 protein results from TCRdb running MiXCR on the multiplex PCR reads. The sample carries some 400,000 distinct CDR3 sequences, about a sixth recorded once. Source material: peripheral blood. The receptor source for this set is a woman under 30 with Graves' ophthalmopathy.

This clonotype was seen ten or more times. The rearrangement uses TRBV5-6 and TRBJ1-1; possibly TRBD1 for D (5 bases). The CDR3 has 15 residues. Germline CDR1 and CDR2: SGHDT and YYEEEE. Trimming took 2 bases from V and 4 from J, leaving 15 bases between them. The CDR3 DNA reads TGTGCCAGCAGCTTACCAGGGTATGGGCGCACTGAAGCTTTCTTT. It specifies CASSLPGYGRTEAFF.

The sample holds many counts of this clonotype. The chain is built from TRBV7-6 and TRBJ2-2; no firm D call. The CDR3 consists of 15 residues. Trimming shortened V by 3 bases and J by 1 base, and 9 bases separated the two germline ends. CDR1 and CDR2 from the germline V gene are SGHVS and FNYEAQ. CDR3 loop: CASSFGQQNTGELFF. The CDR3 DNA reads as TGTGCCAGCAGCTTTGGGCAGCAGAACACCGGGGAGCTGTTTTTT.

This clonotype was recorded at least ten times. The CDR3 loop is CASRHPDSLTTQYF. The DNA of the CDR3 is TGTGCCAGCAGGCATCCGGACAGTCTCACGACCCAGTACTTC. The J gene is TRBJ2-5, the V gene TRBV7-9; possibly TRBD1 for D (6 bases). The CDR3 covers 14 residues. CDR1 and CDR2 (germline): SEHNR, FQNEAQ (reference sequence). V was pared by 6 bases and J by 7 bases, with 18 bases between.

There are many counts of this clonotype. The V call is TRBV5-1, the J call TRBJ2-7, with 10 positions matching TRBD2. The junction had 7 bases not matched to a gene; V was cut back by 6 bases and J by 4 bases. CDR1 SGHRS and CDR2 YFSETQ come from the germline V gene. The CDR3 contains 14 residues. The CDR3 reads CASKGTSGKYEQYF. DNA for the CDR3: TGCGCCAGCAAGGGAACTAGCGGGAAATACGAGCAGTACTTC.

This clonotype was seen repeatedly, ten times or more. The chain employs TRBV6-1 and TRBJ1-1, with 8 bases lining up with TRBD1. With 11 bases clipped from V and 5 bases from J, the junction kept 13 bases outside the gene matches. Germline V lookup: CDR1 MNHNS, CDR2 SASEGT. The CDR3 spans 14 residues. The CDR3 region is CAVSYQGAQTEAFF. CDR3 DNA sequence: TGTGCCGTTTCATACCAGGGGGCGCAAACTGAAGCTTTCTTT.

This clonotype was observed at least ten times. The genes are TRBV12-3 or TRBV12-4 and TRBJ2-2, with TRBD1 matching over 7 bases. J gave up 5 bases and V 7 bases, and 19 bases lay outside the gene matches. The CDR3 has 18 amino acids. The CDR3 sequence: CASTRGVATGVKTGELFF. The CDR3, as DNA: TGTGCCAGCACCCGTGGGGTTGCTACAGGGGTGAAGACCGGGGAGCTGTTTTTT.

This clonotype was recorded a few times. V is TRBV27 and J is TRBJ2-2; TRBD2 matches at 7 bases. The CDR3 is 16 residues long. Germline CDR1 and CDR2: MNHEY and SMNVEV (reference sequence). After removal of 0 bases from V and 6 bases from J, the junction contained 7 bases not matched to a gene. The CDR3 region has the DNA TGTGCCAGCAGTTTATCGGGGGGGAACCGGGCCGGGGAGCTGTTTTTT. Protein sequence: CASSLSGGNRAGELFF.

V usage is TRBV28 and J usage is TRBJ2-7; no definite D call. The germline gives CDR1 MDHEN, CDR2 SYDVKM. The CDR3 length is 13 residues. V was trimmed by 3 bases and J by 2 bases, leaving 8 bases between them. The CDR3 coding sequence is TGTGCCAGCAGTTTTCAGGTTCCCTACGAGCAGTACTTC. Protein sequence: CASSFQVPYEQYF.

This clonotype was picked up many times. A read error is possible here, since a much larger clone lies one base away. This chain connects TRBV7-2 to TRBJ1-2, with 11 bases that match TRBD1. In germline, CDR1 is SGHTA, CDR2 FQGNSA. After removal of 6 bases from V and 3 bases from J, the junction contained 3 bases not matched to a gene. The CDR3 loop spans 14 amino acids. CDR3 DNA sequence: TGTGCCAGCAGTTGGACAGGGGGCGACTATGGCTACACCTTC. Residues: CASSWTGGDYGYTF.

In its sample, this clonotype was seen many times. The chain employs TRBV15 and TRBJ1-1; D remains ambiguous. V was shortened by 3 bases and J by 4 bases, with 6 bases between the two germline ends. Germline V gene sequence: CDR1 LNHNV, CDR2 YYDKDF (reference sequence). The CDR3 spans 12 residues. In nucleotides, the CDR3 is TGTGCCACCAGCAGGGACGGCACTGAAGCTTTCTTT. Amino acid sequence: CATSRDGTEAFF.

In its sample, this clonotype was seen many times. The chain uses TRBV27 and TRBJ2-7; 8 bases agree with TRBD1. The V and J ends lost 7 bases and 7 bases, in that order; junction bases with no gene match: 12. CDR1 and CDR2 (germline): MNHEY, SMNVEV (reference sequence). The CDR3 extends over 14 amino acids. CDR3 loop: CASTGGAGLGEQYF. DNA for the CDR3: TGTGCCAGCACAGGGGGCGCGGGGCTGGGGGAGCAGTACTTC.

The chain recombines TRBV6-5 with TRBJ1-5; 8 bases align to TRBD1. Trimming at V came to 2 bases and at J to 2 bases, leaving 2 bases not matched to a gene. The CDR3 extends over 15 amino acids. Germline values: CDR1 MNHEY, CDR2 SVGAGI. DNA for the CDR3: TGTGCCAGCAGTTACGGGACAGGACGCAATCAGCCCCAGCATTTT. Amino acids: CASSYGTGRNQPQHF.

This clonotype occurred many times. This sequence joins TRBV29-1 and TRBJ2-7, with D possibly matching TRBD1 (5 bases). The CDR3 runs 13 residues. The V end was cut by 6 bases, the J end by 3 bases, with 15 bases between. Germline V gene data show CDR1 as SQVTM and CDR2 as ANQGSEA. The CDR3 reads CSVTGPPRYEQYF. In nucleotides, the CDR3 is TGCAGCGTCACAGGACCCCCTCGCTACGAGCAGTACTTC.

The table lists this clonotype with many counts. The chain joins TRBV5-6 to TRBJ1-2, with 9 bases that match TRBD1. The CDR3 is 15 residues long. V lost 4 bases and J lost 6; bases outside the gene matches: 10. The V gene's germline CDR1 is SGHDT and CDR2 YYEEEE. The CDR3: CASSEGQGVGDGYTF. The CDR3 DNA reads TGTGCCAGCAGCGAGGGACAGGGCGTGGGGGATGGCTACACCTTC. Full variable domain (outside the CDR3, taken from reference TRBV5-6 and TRBJ1-2): DAGVTQSPTHLIKTRGQQVTLRCSPKSGHDTVSWYQQALGQGPQFIFQYYEEEERQRGNFPDRFSGHQFPNYSSELNVNALLLGDSALYLCASSEGQGVGDGYTFGSGTRLTVV.

This clonotype appeared many times. The chain has TRBV28 and TRBJ2-5; tentative D call: TRBD1 (5 bases). The CDR3 contains 14 residues. V was pared by 3 bases and J by 3 bases, with 11 bases between. CDR1 MDHEN and CDR2 SYDVKM come from the germline V gene. The CDR3 DNA reads TGTGCCAGCAGTTTCCGGGCAGGGAAAGAGACCCAGTACTTC. Amino acids: CASSFRAGKETQYF.

This clonotype showed up many times. The V and J genes are TRBV6-2 or TRBV6-3 and TRBJ1-6, with 8 bases aligning to TRBD1. V was clipped by 6 bases and J by 0 bases; unmatched bases: 4. There are 16 residues in the CDR3. Germline V gene sequence: CDR1 MNHEY, CDR2 SVGEGT. CDR3 DNA: TGTGCCAGCAGACGGACAGGGAGCTCCTATAATTCACCCCTCCACTTT. This encodes CASRRTGSSYNSPLHF.

The genes are TRBV6-5 and TRBJ2-7, with D perhaps matching TRBD1 (6 bases). V dropped 2 bases and J dropped 0 bases, with 11 bases sitting between them. CDR1 and CDR2 (germline): MNHEY, SVGAGI. The CDR3 is made up of 15 amino acids. Written as DNA, the CDR3 is TGTGCCAGCAGTTACGTAGCGACAGGCTCCTACGAGCAGTACTTC. It specifies CASSYVATGSYEQYF.

This clonotype was picked up many times. CDR3 amino acids: CASSIDWRAPQHF. CDR3 coding DNA: TGTGCCAGTAGTATAGATTGGAGGGCTCCCCAGCATTTT. The chain carries TRBV19 and TRBJ1-5; no definite D call. Per the germline V gene, CDR1 is LNHDA and CDR2 is SQIVND (reference sequence). The V gene lost 0 bases and the J gene lost 10 bases, with 10 bases spanning the gap. The CDR3 length is 13 residues. The full variable domain, its missing parts supplied by reference TRBV19 and TRBJ1-5, is DGGITQSPKYLFRKEGQNVTLSCEQNLNHDAMYWYRQDPGQGLRLIYYSQIVNDFQKGDIAEGYSVSREKKESFPLTVTSAQKNPTAFYLCASSIDWRAPQHFGDGTRLSIL.

This clonotype was counted at least ten times. The chain is built from TRBV28 and TRBJ1-1; maybe TRBD1 (5 bases). Per the germline V gene, CDR1 is MDHEN and CDR2 is SYDVKM. This CDR3 is built from 11 residues. V lost 7 bases and J lost 8, with 11 bases in between. The CDR3 spells CASTLKGEAFF. CDR3 DNA: TGTGCCAGCACCCTTAAGGGGGAAGCTTTCTTT.

V usage is TRBV6-2 or TRBV6-3 and J usage is TRBJ2-7, with D possibly TRBD1 on 6 matching bases. Germline CDR1 and CDR2: MNHEY and SVGEGT. With 5 bases removed from V and 0 bases from J, the gap between germline ends came to 8 bases. The CDR3 extends over 13 amino acids. CDR3: CASSHRVSYEQYF. CDR3 nucleotides: TGTGCCAGCAGTCACAGGGTCTCCTACGAGCAGTACTTC.

This clonotype occurred many times. This rearrangement joins TRBV20-1 to TRBJ2-5; D gene unclear. Germline assignment: CDR1 DFQATT and CDR2 SNEGSKA (reference sequence). The ends were cut back, 6 bases at V and 2 bases at J, with 10 bases in the middle. This CDR3 is 12 amino acids long. The CDR3 reads CSATDGQETQYF. In DNA, the CDR3 is TGCAGTGCCACAGACGGACAAGAGACCCAGTACTTC.

The CDR3 is CASSSTGGLYNSPLHF. CDR3 DNA: TGTGCCAGCAGCTCCACGGGAGGGCTATATAATTCACCCCTCCACTTT. The rearrangement joins TRBV5-6 to TRBJ1-6, with D unclear. Germline CDR1 SGHDT, CDR2 YYEEEE. This CDR3 has 16 residues. Trimming cost V 3 bases and J 4 bases, with 14 bases left between them.

At least ten counts were recorded for this clonotype. The chain couples TRBV6-2 or TRBV6-3 to TRBJ1-1; 8 nucleotides match TRBD1. CDR1 MNHEY and CDR2 SVGEGT come from the germline V gene. This CDR3 has 15 residues. The V and J ends lost 5 bases and 2 bases, in that order; junction bases with no gene match: 7. This chain's CDR3 is CASSLGDRRNTEAFF. DNA for the CDR3: TGTGCCAGCAGTCTCGGGGACAGGAGAAACACTGAAGCTTTCTTT.